This T cell receptor (beta chain) was sequenced in a study of T cells after yellow fever vaccination. Broader study findings: Weaker, the secondary response had a peak occurring faster, on day 5 versus 15. A large majority of primary-vaccination clones showed up again after the booster (96% CD4, around 90% CD8).

The CDR3 is 14 residues long. V lost 4 bases and J lost 2, with 13 bases in between. Germline V gives CDR1 SGHDT, CDR2 YYEEEE. TCRdb independently ran MiXCR on the 5' RACE reads; one entry per CDR3 protein. This sample has fewer than 100,000 distinct CDR3 sequences, with over 8% found just once. In its sample, this clonotype was seen a few times. Sequencing used CD8+ T cells not binding an NS4B(214-222) dextramer, sorted from PBMCs, obtained less than 16 days after the first yellow fever vaccination. The rearrangement joins TRBV5-6 to TRBJ2-7; no reliable D call. The receptor was isolated from a man between 18 and 35 years old who received the YFV17D yellow fever vaccine. CDR3 DNA: TGTGCCAGCAGCCAAAGGACGGCGACCTACGAGCAGTACGTC. Its translation: CASSQRTATYEQYV.